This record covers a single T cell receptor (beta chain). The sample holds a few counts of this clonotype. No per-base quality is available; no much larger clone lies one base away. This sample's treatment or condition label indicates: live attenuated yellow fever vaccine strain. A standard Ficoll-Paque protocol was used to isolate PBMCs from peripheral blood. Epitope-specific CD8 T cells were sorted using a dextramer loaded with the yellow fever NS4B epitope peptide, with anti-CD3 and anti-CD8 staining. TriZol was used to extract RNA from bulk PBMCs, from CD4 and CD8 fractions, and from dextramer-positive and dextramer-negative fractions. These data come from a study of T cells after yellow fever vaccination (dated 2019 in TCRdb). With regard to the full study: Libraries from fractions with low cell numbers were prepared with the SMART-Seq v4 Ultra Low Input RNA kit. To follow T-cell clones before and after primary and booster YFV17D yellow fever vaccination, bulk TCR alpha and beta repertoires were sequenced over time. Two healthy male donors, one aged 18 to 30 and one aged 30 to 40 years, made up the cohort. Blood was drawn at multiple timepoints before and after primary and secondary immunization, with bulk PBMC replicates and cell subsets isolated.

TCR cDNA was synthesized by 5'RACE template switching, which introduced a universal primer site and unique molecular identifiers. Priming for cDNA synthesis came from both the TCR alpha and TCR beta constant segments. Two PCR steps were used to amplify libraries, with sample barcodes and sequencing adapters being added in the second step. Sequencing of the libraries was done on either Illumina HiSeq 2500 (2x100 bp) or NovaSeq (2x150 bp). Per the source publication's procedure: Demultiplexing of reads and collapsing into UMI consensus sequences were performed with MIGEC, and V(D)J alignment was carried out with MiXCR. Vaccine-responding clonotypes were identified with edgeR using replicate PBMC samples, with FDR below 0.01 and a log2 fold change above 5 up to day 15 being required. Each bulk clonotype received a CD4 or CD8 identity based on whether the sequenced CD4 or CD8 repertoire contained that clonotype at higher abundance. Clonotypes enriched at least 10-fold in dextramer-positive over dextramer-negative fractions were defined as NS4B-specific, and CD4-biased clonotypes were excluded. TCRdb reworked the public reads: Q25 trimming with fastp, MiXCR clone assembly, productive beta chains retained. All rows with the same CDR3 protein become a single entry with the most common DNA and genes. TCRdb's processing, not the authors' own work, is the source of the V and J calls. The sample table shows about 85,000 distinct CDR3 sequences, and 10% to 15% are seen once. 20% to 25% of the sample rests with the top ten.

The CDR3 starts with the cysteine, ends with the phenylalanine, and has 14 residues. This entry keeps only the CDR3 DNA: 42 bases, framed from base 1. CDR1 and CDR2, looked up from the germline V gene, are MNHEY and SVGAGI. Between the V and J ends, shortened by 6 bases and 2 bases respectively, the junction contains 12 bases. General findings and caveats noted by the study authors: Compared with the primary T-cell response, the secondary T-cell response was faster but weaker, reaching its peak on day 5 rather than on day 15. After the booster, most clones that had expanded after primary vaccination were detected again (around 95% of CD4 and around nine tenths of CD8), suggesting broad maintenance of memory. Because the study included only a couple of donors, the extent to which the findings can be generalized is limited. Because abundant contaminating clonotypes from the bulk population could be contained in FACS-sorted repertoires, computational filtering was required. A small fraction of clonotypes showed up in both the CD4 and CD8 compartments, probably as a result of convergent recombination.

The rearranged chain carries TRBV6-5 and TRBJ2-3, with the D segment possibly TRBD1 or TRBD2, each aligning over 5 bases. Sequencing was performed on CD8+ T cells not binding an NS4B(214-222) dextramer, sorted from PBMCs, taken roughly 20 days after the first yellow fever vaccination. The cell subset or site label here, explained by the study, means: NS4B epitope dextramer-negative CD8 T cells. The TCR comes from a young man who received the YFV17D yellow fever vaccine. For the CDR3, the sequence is CASRGDGYTDTQYF. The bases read TGTGCCAGCAGGGGGGACGGATACACAGATACGCAGTATTTT.